This T cell receptor beta chain came from a study of blood T cells in healthy people across ages. Study summary: The template switching approach captured approximately one barcoded beta molecule for every two T cells. Study observations and caveats: Without sorted subsets, naive and antigen-experienced compartments could not be conclusively compared.

V lost 1 base and J 3 bases, leaving 16 bases between the germline ends. CDR1 and CDR2 (germline): MGHRA, YSYEKL. The CDR3 has 16 amino acids. Sample-barcoded 5' priming and a J-beta primer mix drove a second PCR of roughly 7 to 11 cycles. From each sample, at least 2.5 million paired-end reads containing CDR3 were obtained. TCRdb called the 5' RACE reads again in MiXCR, with one record for every CDR3 protein. The top ten clones hold roughly 24% of a sample with about 760,000 distinct CDR3 sequences, about 61% of them seen once. In regard to this clonotype: What it binds is unknown.

The V and J genes are TRBV4-1 and TRBJ2-7; no firm D call. The TCR was taken from a man aged 40-55 years in good health. The source material was blood. In DNA, the CDR3 is TGCGCCAGCAGCCAAGTGACTGCTTCCTTCAACTACGAGCAGTACTTC. Translating it yields CASSQVTASFNYEQYF.